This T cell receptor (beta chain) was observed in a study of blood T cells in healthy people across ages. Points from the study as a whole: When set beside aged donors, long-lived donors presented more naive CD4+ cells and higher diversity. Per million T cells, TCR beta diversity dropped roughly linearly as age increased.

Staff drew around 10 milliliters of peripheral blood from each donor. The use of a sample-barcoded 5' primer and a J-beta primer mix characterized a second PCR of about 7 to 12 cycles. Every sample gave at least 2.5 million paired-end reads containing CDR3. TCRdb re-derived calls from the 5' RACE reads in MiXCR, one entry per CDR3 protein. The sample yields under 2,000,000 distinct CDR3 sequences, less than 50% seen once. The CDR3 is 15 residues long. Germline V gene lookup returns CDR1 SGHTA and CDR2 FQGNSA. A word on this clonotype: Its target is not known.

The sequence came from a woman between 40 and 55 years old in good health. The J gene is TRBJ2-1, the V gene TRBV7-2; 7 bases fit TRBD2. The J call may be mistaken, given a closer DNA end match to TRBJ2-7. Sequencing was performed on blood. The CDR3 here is CASSWGGVAFYEQYF. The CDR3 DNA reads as TGTGCCAGCAGCTGGGGGGGGGTGGCTTTCTACGAGCAGTACTTC.